A selection of T cell receptor beta chains follows, all from one sample in a study of graft-versus-host responses after intestinal transplantation. These receptors are not linked to any known antigen. Only in-frame clones appear in the TCRdb table, and some are missing; sequencing was by immunoSEQ multiplex PCR. This sample has tens of thousands of clones, with approximately 95% found just once. Sequenced here: unstimulated CD8+ T cells sorted from spleen or lymph node cells, sampled before transplant. These receptors originate from a human donor who was the organ donor for an intestinal transplant. CDR3s include the opening cysteine and the closing phenylalanine or tryptophan. The D gene is left open where the match is weak. Size values are once, few and many counts, or a class for expanded clones, and some rows have none.

>-|13|TRBJ2-7|-|TRBV29-1
TGCAGCGTTCTGGACAGTCGCTCCTACGAGCAGTACTTC
CSVLDSRSYEQYF
>-|14|TRBJ2-5|once|TRBV28
TGTGCCAGCAGGACGCCCCGGGAGCAAGAGACCCAGTACTTC
CASRTPREQETQYF
>TRBD1|16|TRBJ1-1|-|TRBV27
TGTGCCAGCAGTTTGAACAGGGGGGAGAGGTACACTGAAGCTTTCTTT
CASSLNRGERYTEAFF
>-|11|TRBJ1-2|-|TRBV29-1
TGCAGCGTGGAAGGGACCGATGGCTACACCTTC
CSVEGTDGYTF
>-|13|TRBJ2-7|-|TRBV5-8
TGTGCCAGCAGCCTAAAGAGCTCCTACGAGCAATACTTC
CASSLKSSYEQYF
>-|14|TRBJ2-7|-|TRBV25-1
TGTGCCAGCAGTCAAACCGAAAGCTCCTACGAGCAGTACTTC
CASSQTESSYEQYF
>-|12|TRBJ2-1|-|TRBV6-5
TGTGCCAGCAGTTATGTGGGAAATGAGCAGTTCTTC
CASSYVGNEQFF
>TRBD1|17|TRBJ1-6|-|TRBV7-9
TGTGCCAGCAGCTTAGATAATCCGGGACAGCGTAATTCACCCCTCCACTTT
CASSLDNPGQRNSPLHF
>-|18|TRBJ2-1|-|TRBV14
TGTGCCAGCAGCCAATCGTTGGCGAAACACTTTCACACCAATGAGCAGTTCTTC
CASSQSLAKHFHTNEQFF
>-|14|TRBJ2-7|-|TRBV7-9
TGTGCCAGCAGCCCGACAGCCAACCCCTACGAGCAGTACTTC
CASSPTANPYEQYF
>-|13|TRBJ1-1|-|TRBV7-2
TGTGCCAGCAGCTCCGAGTGGAACACTGAAGCTTTCTTT
CASSSEWNTEAFF
>-|12|TRBJ2-1|-|TRBV19
TGTGCCAGTAGTATGGGGGACACTGAGCAGTTCTTC
CASSMGDTEQFF
>-|13|TRBJ1-2|-|TRBV13
TGTGCCAGCAGCTTACGCGGTAACTATGGCTACACCTTC
CASSLRGNYGYTF
>TRBD1|14|TRBJ1-1|-|TRBV12-5
TGTGCTAGTGGGTTGACAGGGGGCCTCACTGAAGCTTTCTTT
CASGLTGGLTEAFF
>-|15|TRBJ1-1|once|TRBV2
TGTGCCAGCAGTGATGTAGGGGACATGAACACTGAAGCTTTCTTT
CASSDVGDMNTEAFF
>TRBD1|17|TRBJ1-2|-|TRBV27
TGTGCCAGCAGTTTAAACTTTGGGGACAGGGGAGATTATGGCTACACCTTC
CASSLNFGDRGDYGYTF
>-|15|TRBJ1-5|-|TRBV15
TGTGCCACCAGCAGAGCTGGGGACCAGGATCAGCCCCAGCATTTT
CATSRAGDQDQPQHF
>-|18|TRBJ2-7|-|TRBV2
TGTGCCAGCAGTACTCATTTTAGGTTTTCGGGCAGAGTATACGAGCAGTACTTC
CASSTHFRFSGRVYEQYF
>-|16|TRBJ2-7|-|TRBV7-2
TGTGCCAGCAGCTTACGGGGTCGGGGGCTATCCTACGAGCAGTACTTC
CASSLRGRGLSYEQYF
>TRBD1|18|TRBJ2-2|-|TRBV9
TGTGCCAGCAGCCAAGGAACCACAGGGGGCCGGGGCACCGGGGAGCTGTTTTTT
CASSQGTTGGRGTGELFF
>TRBD2|16|TRBJ2-1|-|TRBV4-2
TGTGCCAGCAGCCAAGCCGGACTAGCGGGCTCCAATGAGCAGTTCTTC
CASSQAGLAGSNEQFF
>TRBD1|14|TRBJ1-6|-|TRBV6-6
TGTGCCAGCAGTTACTGGGACAGGGATTCACCCCTCCACTTT
CASSYWDRDSPLHF
>-|12|TRBJ2-1|once|TRBV11-2
TGTGCCAGCAGCGGTTCCTACAATGAGCAGTTCTTC
CASSGSYNEQFF
>TRBD2|20|TRBJ2-2|-|TRBV6-4
TGTGCCAGCAGGCAAAAAAGAGGGACTAGCGGGGCCATCGGTACCGGGGAGCTGTTTTTT
CASRQKRGTSGAIGTGELFF
>-|14|TRBJ2-7|few|TRBV10-3
TGTGCCATCAGTGATGTGTCTTCCCCGTACGAGCAGTACTTC
CAISDVSSPYEQYF
>-|14|TRBJ2-7|-|TRBV15
TGTGCCACCAGCAGAGGAAGGGGACCGGACGAGCAGTACTTC
CATSRGRGPDEQYF
>-|16|TRBJ2-1|-|TRBV7-2
TGTGCCAGCAGCCCCGATGGAGGTCTCGGGCACAATGAGCAGTTCTTC
CASSPDGGLGHNEQFF
>TRBD1|21|TRBJ2-6|-|TRBV28
TGTGCCAGCAGTCCAAATGTGGGGTCGGGGACAGGGACTTCTGGGGCCAACGTCCTGACTTTC
CASSPNVGSGTGTSGANVLTF
>-|12|TRBJ1-1|-|TRBV7-9
TGTGCCAGCAGCCCGGGGACGATTGAAGCTTTCTTT
CASSPGTIEAFF
>-|15|TRBJ1-1|-|TRBV7-6
TGTGCCAGCACCCTCGCGAGGGACGGGAACACTGAAGCTTTCTTT
CASTLARDGNTEAFF
>-|13|TRBJ2-2|-|TRBV6-6
TGTGCCAGCAGTTACTCGGACGGTAGGGAGCTGTTTTTT
CASSYSDGRELFF
>-|18|TRBJ2-5|once|TRBV6-1
TGTGCCAGCAGTGATGACGGACAGCCCTTCGAAGTAGGAGAGACCCAGTACTTC
CASSDDGQPFEVGETQYF
>TRBD1|14|TRBJ1-1|-|TRBV10-3
TGTGCCATCAGTGATCCCCCAGGGGGCACTGAAGCTTTCTTT
CAISDPPGGTEAFF
>-|15|TRBJ2-1|once|TRBV27
TGTGCCAGCAGTCATACTAGCATGGCCTACAATGAGCAGTTCTTC
CASSHTSMAYNEQFF
>-|14|TRBJ1-5|-|TRBV18
TGTGCCAGCTCACCACAGGGATGGAGTCAGCCCCAGCATTTT
CASSPQGWSQPQHF
>-|15|TRBJ1-6|-|TRBV6-6
TGTGCCAGCAGTTACTCCACAGGGTTAAATTCACCCCTCCACTTT
CASSYSTGLNSPLHF
>-|16|TRBJ1-5|-|TRBV7-2
TGTGCCAGCAGCTTCCTAGGGTATTCGGGCAATCAGCCCCAGCATTTT
CASSFLGYSGNQPQHF
>-|15|TRBJ1-6|-|TRBV7-3
TGTGCCAGCAGCTTAGGGCCAGGGGTTAATTCACCCCTCCACTTT
CASSLGPGVNSPLHF
>TRBD1|15|TRBJ1-1|-|TRBV27
TGTGCCAGCAGTTATGGGACAGGGTCTAACACTGAAGCTTTCTTT
CASSYGTGSNTEAFF
>-|11|TRBJ2-7|-|TRBV7-9
TGTGCCAGCGGGATTACCTACGAGCAGTACTTC
CASGITYEQYF
>-|13|TRBJ1-2|-|TRBV30
TGTGCCTGGAGTGTAACGCGGGGATATGGCTACACCTTC
CAWSVTRGYGYTF
>TRBD2|16|TRBJ2-3|once|TRBV15
TGTGCCACCAGCACCCTTAGCGGGACTAGCACAGATACGCAGTATTTT
CATSTLSGTSTDTQYF
>-|13|TRBJ2-7|once|TRBV27
TGTGCCAGCAGTTTAGTAGGGTCCCACGAGCAGTACTTC
CASSLVGSHEQYF
>TRBD2|13|TRBJ2-7|-|TRBV19
TGTGCCAGTTCCGCTAGCGGGGGCTACGAGCAGTACTTC
CASSASGGYEQYF
>TRBD1|15|TRBJ1-1|-|TRBV10-3
TGTGCCATCAGTGAACGGACAGGGACAGCCTCTGAAGCTTTCTTT
CAISERTGTASEAFF
>-|15|TRBJ1-1|-|TRBV19
TGTGCCAGTAGTCCCATGGCGGGCCCCGACACTGAAGCTTTCTTT
CASSPMAGPDTEAFF
>TRBD1|15|TRBJ2-3|-|TRBV9
TGTGCCAGCACCCCAGGGGGCTTAGGCACAGATACGCAGTATTTT
CASTPGGLGTDTQYF
>-|14|TRBJ1-5|-|TRBV27
TGTGCCAGCAGTTTATCGGGGACTGGACAGCCCCAGCATTTT
CASSLSGTGQPQHF
>-|14|TRBJ1-1|-|TRBV28
TGTGCCAGCAGACTCTCCTTCCAGAACACTGAAGCTTTCTTT
CASRLSFQNTEAFF
>-|13|TRBJ1-5|-|TRBV15
TGTGCCACCCGAAGTTTTGGCAATCAGCCCCAGCATTTT
CATRSFGNQPQHF
>-|13|TRBJ2-7|once|TRBV28
TGTGCCAGCAGTGCCTACGGTCCCTGGGAGCAGTACTTC
CASSAYGPWEQYF
>TRBD2|15|TRBJ2-3|-|TRBV4-2
TGTGCCAGCGGAATGGAACTAGCGGGGACAGATACGCAGTATTTT
CASGMELAGTDTQYF